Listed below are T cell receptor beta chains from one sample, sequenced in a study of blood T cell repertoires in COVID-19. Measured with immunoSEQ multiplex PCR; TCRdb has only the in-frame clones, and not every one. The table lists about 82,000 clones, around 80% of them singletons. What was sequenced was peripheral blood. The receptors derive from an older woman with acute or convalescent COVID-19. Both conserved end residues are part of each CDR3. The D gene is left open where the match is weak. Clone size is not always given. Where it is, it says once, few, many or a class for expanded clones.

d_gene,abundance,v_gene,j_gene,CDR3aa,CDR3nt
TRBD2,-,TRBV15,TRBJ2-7,CATSRAGGSYEQYF,TGTGCCACCAGCAGAGCGGGGGGCTCCTACGAGCAGTACTTC
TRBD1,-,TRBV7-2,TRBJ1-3,CASSPGTVFGNTIYF,TGTGCCAGCAGCCCGGGGACAGTTTTTGGAAACACCATATATTTT
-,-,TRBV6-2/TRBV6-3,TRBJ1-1,CASSYWRENTEAFF,TGTGCCAGCAGTTATTGGAGGGAGAACACTGAAGCTTTCTTT
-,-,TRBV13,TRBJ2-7,CASGVGVYEQYF,TGTGCCAGCGGTGTAGGAGTCTACGAGCAGTACTTC
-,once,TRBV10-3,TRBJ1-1,CAISEVTDEAFF,TGTGCCATCAGTGAAGTGACAGATGAAGCTTTCTTT
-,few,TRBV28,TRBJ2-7,CASSWSNVAYEQYF,TGTGCCAGCAGTTGGAGCAACGTAGCCTACGAGCAGTACTTC
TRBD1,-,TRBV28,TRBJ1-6,CASSLWDRGNPYNSPLHF,TGTGCCAGCAGTTTATGGGACAGGGGAAATCCCTATAATTCACCCCTCCACTTT
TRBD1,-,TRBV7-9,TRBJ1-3,CASSLRQGYSGNTIYF,TGTGCCAGCAGCTTAAGACAGGGCTACTCTGGAAACACCATATATTTT
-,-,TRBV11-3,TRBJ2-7,CASSLVGAVSYEQYF,TGTGCCAGCAGCTTAGTGGGGGCGGTGTCCTACGAGCAGTACTTC
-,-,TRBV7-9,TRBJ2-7,CASSLATGNSYEQYF,TGTGCCAGCAGCTTAGCGACGGGAAATTCCTACGAGCAGTACTTC
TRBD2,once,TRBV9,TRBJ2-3,CASSVYKIAGGGTDTQYF,TGTGCCAGCAGCGTATACAAGATTGCGGGGGGCGGCACAGATACGCAGTATTTT
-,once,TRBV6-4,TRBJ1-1,CASSASRVPTGSTEAFF,TGTGCCAGCAGTGCCTCTCGGGTACCCACGGGATCGACTGAAGCTTTCTTT
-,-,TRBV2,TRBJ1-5,CASSEPGGGNQPQHF,TGTGCCAGCAGTGAACCGGGAGGGGGGAATCAGCCCCAGCATTTT
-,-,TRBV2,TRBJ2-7,CASSRITSLLYEQYF,TGTGCCAGCAGTAGGATCACTAGCCTCCTCTACGAGCAGTACTTC
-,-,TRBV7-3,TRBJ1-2,CASSLDRLNGYTF,TGTGCCAGCAGCTTAGACAGACTTAATGGCTACACCTTC
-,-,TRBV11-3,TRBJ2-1,CASSLGPDNEQFF,TGTGCCAGCAGCTTGGGGCCCGACAATGAGCAGTTCTTC
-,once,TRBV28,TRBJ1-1,CASSLGVGKRERGTEAFF,TGTGCCAGCAGTTTAGGGGTGGGGAAACGGGAGCGGGGCACTGAAGCTTTCTTT
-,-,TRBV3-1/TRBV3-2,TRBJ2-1,CASSQDQVGYNEQFF,TGTGCCAGCAGCCAAGATCAGGTAGGCTACAATGAGCAGTTCTTC
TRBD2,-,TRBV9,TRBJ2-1,CASSVQPGLAGGYSYNEQFF,TGTGCCAGCAGCGTTCAGCCGGGACTAGCGGGGGGCTACTCCTACAATGAGCAGTTCTTC
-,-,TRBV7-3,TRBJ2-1,CASSPQGLSYNEQFF,TGTGCCAGCAGCCCACAGGGACTATCTTACAATGAGCAGTTCTTC
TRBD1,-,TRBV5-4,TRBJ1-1,CASSGRGLMNTEAFF,TGTGCCAGCAGCGGCAGGGGGCTCATGAACACTGAAGCTTTCTTT
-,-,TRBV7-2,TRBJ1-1,CASSSLGNTEAFF,TGTGCCAGCAGCTCCCTCGGGAACACTGAAGCTTTCTTT
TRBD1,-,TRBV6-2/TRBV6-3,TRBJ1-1,CASSGQGNTEAFF,TGTGCCAGCAGTGGACAGGGGAACACTGAAGCTTTCTTT
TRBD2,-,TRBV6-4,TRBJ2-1,CASSWTSGNWNEQFF,TGTGCCAGCAGTTGGACTAGCGGGAATTGGAATGAGCAGTTCTTC
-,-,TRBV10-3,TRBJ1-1,CAISDQGSAFF,TGTGCCATCAGTGACCAGGGAAGTGCTTTCTTT
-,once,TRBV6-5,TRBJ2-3,CASSSRLPNTQYF,TGTGCCAGCAGCTCCCGACTCCCAAATACGCAGTATTTT
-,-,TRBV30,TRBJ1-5,CAWKGAYSNQPQHF,TGTGCCTGGAAGGGAGCTTATAGCAATCAGCCCCAGCATTTT
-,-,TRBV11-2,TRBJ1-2,CASRDIGGRGERYGYTF,TGTGCCAGCAGGGATATTGGAGGTCGGGGTGAGCGTTATGGCTACACCTTC
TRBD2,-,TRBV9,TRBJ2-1,CASSELAGAYNEQFF,TGTGCCAGCAGCGAGCTAGCGGGAGCCTACAATGAGCAGTTCTTC
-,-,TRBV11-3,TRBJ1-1,CASSSGGASEAFF,TGTGCCAGCAGCTCGGGGGGCGCGTCTGAAGCTTTCTTT
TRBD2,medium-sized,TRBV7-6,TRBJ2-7,CASSLGEGRSYEQYF,TGTGCCAGCAGCTTAGGGGAGGGGCGATCCTACGAGCAGTACTTC
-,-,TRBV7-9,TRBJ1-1,CASSLQGTNTEAFF,TGTGCCAGCAGCTTACAGGGAACGAACACTGAAGCTTTCTTT
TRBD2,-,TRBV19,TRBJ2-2,CASSPRTSGSPGELFF,TGTGCCAGTAGTCCTCGGACTAGCGGGAGTCCCGGGGAGCTGTTTTTT
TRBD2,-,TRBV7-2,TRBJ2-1,CASSSSGGAEFF,TGTGCCAGCAGTTCTAGCGGGGGGGCAGAGTTCTTC
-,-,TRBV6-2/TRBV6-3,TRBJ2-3,CASSYVSGADTQYF,TGTGCCAGCAGTTACGTCTCAGGGGCAGATACGCAGTATTTT
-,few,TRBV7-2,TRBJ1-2,CASSPRAGANYGYTF,TGTGCCAGCAGCCCTAGGGCAGGGGCTAACTATGGCTACACCTTC
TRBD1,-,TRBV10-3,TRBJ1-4,CAISERDREAKLFF,TGTGCCATCAGTGAAAGGGACAGGGAGGCGAAACTGTTTTTT
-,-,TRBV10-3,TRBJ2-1,CAISREAFEQFF,TGTGCCATCAGCCGGGAAGCCTTTGAGCAGTTCTTC
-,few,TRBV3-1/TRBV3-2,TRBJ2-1,CASSQDLFSEQFF,TGTGCCAGCAGCCAAGATCTGTTCAGTGAGCAGTTCTTC
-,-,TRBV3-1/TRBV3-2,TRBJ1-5,CASSHQRSKGADQPQHF,TGTGCCAGCAGCCATCAGAGGTCGAAGGGAGCGGATCAGCCCCAGCATTTT
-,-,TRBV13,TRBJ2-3,CASATGPRHTQYF,TGTGCCAGCGCGACAGGCCCCCGGCATACGCAGTATTTT
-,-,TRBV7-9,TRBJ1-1,CASSLGEPTEAFF,TGTGCCAGCAGCTTAGGTGAGCCCACTGAAGCTTTCTTT
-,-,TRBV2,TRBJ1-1,CASSFTDTEAFF,TGTGCCAGCAGTTTTACAGACACTGAAGCTTTCTTT
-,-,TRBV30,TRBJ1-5,CAWSQKGGVGSPQHF,TGTGCCTGGAGCCAGAAGGGGGGGGTCGGATCGCCCCAGCATTTT
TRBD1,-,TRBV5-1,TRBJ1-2,CASSGTGVRGYTF,TGCGCCAGCAGCGGGACAGGGGTCCGTGGCTACACCTTC